This is a list of T cell receptor beta chains from one sample in a study of T cell responses to AZD1222 COVID-19 vaccine. The method was immunoSEQ multiplex PCR; TCRdb's version includes in-frame clones alone and lacks a portion of them. The data hold 150,000 or so clones, with 90% observed a single time. Source: peripheral blood, taken 28 days after the second AZD1222 dose. The source of these receptors is an adult who received the AZD1222 COVID-19 vaccine. Both conserved end residues are part of each CDR3. Fields, in order: J gene, CDR3 length, clone size, D gene, V gene, CDR3 DNA, CDR3 protein. A D gene is named only where the DNA matches it firmly. Size values are once, few and many counts, or a class for expanded clones, and some rows have none.

TRBJ1-6,14,NA,NA,TRBV27,TGTGCCAGCAGTTTGAGGGTAGTGGATTCACCCCTCCACTTT,CASSLRVVDSPLHF
TRBJ2-5,16,NA,NA,TRBV27,TGTGCCAGCAGTCCAGAAGCCCCTGGAATTAGGGAGACCCAGTACTTC,CASSPEAPGIRETQYF
TRBJ2-1,17,NA,TRBD2,TRBV7-7,TGTGCTAGCAGCTTAAATAGGGACTATGGCCAGTACAATGAGCAGTTCTTC,CASSLNRDYGQYNEQFF
TRBJ2-1,12,NA,NA,TRBV30,TGTGCCTGGAGTGTGGGTCGAGGGGAGCAGTTCTTC,CAWSVGRGEQFF
TRBJ1-1,15,NA,NA,TRBV11-3,TGTGCCAGCAGCTTAGAGAAGGGGGGAGGCACTGAAGCTTTCTTT,CASSLEKGGGTEAFF
TRBJ2-7,17,NA,NA,TRBV30,TGTGCCTGGATGGGTTGGGGAAGGGGTTCTACGGGCTACGAGCAGTACTTC,CAWMGWGRGSTGYEQYF
TRBJ2-1,15,NA,TRBD2,TRBV9,TGTGCCAGCAGCGCGACTAGCGGGGTAGCACATGAGCAGTTCTTC,CASSATSGVAHEQFF
TRBJ2-7,15,NA,TRBD1,TRBV5-8,TGTGCCAGCAGACGAGGTGCAGGGGGAATGTACGAGCAGTACTTC,CASRRGAGGMYEQYF
TRBJ2-3,13,NA,NA,TRBV6-5,TGTGCCAGCAGTTTCTACAGCACAGATACGCAGTATTTT,CASSFYSTDTQYF
TRBJ2-5,15,NA,TRBD2,TRBV18,TGTGCCAGCTCACCCCGCGGGGGGGTACAAGAGACCCAGTACTTC,CASSPRGGVQETQYF
TRBJ1-4,19,NA,TRBD1,TRBV6-1,TGTGCCAGCAGTGAAAGACAGGGGACGTCCCTTGCAACTAATGAAAAACTGTTTTTT,CASSERQGTSLATNEKLFF
TRBJ1-2,14,NA,NA,TRBV19,TGTGCCAGTAGTATTGCGGGGGGCTTCTATGGCTACACCTTC,CASSIAGGFYGYTF
TRBJ2-7,15,few,NA,TRBV6-5,TGTGCCAGCAGTCCTGACTCAGACGGAATCTACGAGCAGTACTTC,CASSPDSDGIYEQYF
TRBJ1-5,14,NA,NA,TRBV6-2/TRBV6-3,TGTGCCAGCAGTTCCCCGGGGGGGAGTCAGCCCCAGCATTTT,CASSSPGGSQPQHF
TRBJ2-7,13,NA,NA,TRBV28,TGTGCCAGCAGTCTCGGGAGCCCCTACGAGCAGTACTTC,CASSLGSPYEQYF
TRBJ2-2,14,NA,NA,TRBV4-1,TGCGCCAGCAGCCAAGCGGTACGGGCCGGGGAGCTGTTTTTT,CASSQAVRAGELFF
TRBJ2-3,16,NA,TRBD1,TRBV7-6,TGTGCCAGCAGCCGCGACAGGGGGCCATCCACAGATACGCAGTATTTT,CASSRDRGPSTDTQYF
TRBJ2-1,15,NA,TRBD1,TRBV3-1/TRBV3-2,TGTGCCAGCAGCCCTAAAGGACAGGGGCCCGATGAGCAGTTCTTC,CASSPKGQGPDEQFF
TRBJ2-5,16,NA,TRBD2,TRBV4-2,TGTGCCAGCAGCCAAGATCCTAGCGGGGGGAAAGAGACCCAGTACTTC,CASSQDPSGGKETQYF
TRBJ1-5,15,NA,NA,TRBV28,TGTGCCAGCAGTTTCCTGGGGGCGGGGGGGCAGCCCCAGCATTTT,CASSFLGAGGQPQHF